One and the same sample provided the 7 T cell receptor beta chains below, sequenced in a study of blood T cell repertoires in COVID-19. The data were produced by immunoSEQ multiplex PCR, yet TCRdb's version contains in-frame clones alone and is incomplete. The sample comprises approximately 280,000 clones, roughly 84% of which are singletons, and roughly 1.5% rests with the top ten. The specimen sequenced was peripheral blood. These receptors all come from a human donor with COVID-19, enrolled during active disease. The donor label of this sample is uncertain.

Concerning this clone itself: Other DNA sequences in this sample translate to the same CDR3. The CDR3 DNA reads TGTGCCAGCAGCCCCCGCTATGGCTACACCTTC. Translated: CASSPRYGYTF. The chain employs TRBV28 and TRBJ1-2; D is unresolved. V was trimmed by 6 bases and J by 4 bases, leaving 6 bases between them. Germline V CDR1 and CDR2: MDHEN, SYDVKM. The CDR3 spans 11 residues.

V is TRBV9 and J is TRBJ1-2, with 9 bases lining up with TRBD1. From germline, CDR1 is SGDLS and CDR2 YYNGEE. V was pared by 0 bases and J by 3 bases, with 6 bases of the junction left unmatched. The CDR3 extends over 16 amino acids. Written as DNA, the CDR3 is TGTGCCAGCAGCGTAGCTAGGACAGGGGCATACTATGGCTACACCTTC. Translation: CASSVARTGAYYGYTF.

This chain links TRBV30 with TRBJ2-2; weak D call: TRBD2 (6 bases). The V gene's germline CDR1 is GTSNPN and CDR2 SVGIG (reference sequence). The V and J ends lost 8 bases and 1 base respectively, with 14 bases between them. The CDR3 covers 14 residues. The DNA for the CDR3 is TGTGCCCATAGGGGCGGGATGAACACCGGGGAGCTGTTTTTT. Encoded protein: CAHRGGMNTGELFF. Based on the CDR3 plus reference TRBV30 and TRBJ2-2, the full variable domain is SQTIHQWPATLVQPVGSPLSLECTVEGTSNPNLYWYRQAAGRGLQLLFYSVGIGQISSEVPQNLSASRPQDRQFILSSKKLLLSDSGFYLCAHRGGMNTGELFFGEGSRLTVL.

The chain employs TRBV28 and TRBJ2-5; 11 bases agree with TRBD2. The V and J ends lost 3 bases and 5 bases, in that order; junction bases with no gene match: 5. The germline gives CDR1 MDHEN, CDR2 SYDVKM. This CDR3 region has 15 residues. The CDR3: CASSFIAGGRETQYF. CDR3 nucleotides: TGTGCCAGCAGTTTCATAGCGGGGGGGAGGGAGACCCAGTACTTC. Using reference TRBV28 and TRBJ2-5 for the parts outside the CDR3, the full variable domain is DVKVTQSSRYLVKRTGEKVFLECVQDMDHENMFWYRQDPGLGLRLIYFSYDVKMKEKGDIPEGYSVSREKKERFSLILESASTNQTSMYLCASSFIAGGRETQYFGPGTRLLVL.

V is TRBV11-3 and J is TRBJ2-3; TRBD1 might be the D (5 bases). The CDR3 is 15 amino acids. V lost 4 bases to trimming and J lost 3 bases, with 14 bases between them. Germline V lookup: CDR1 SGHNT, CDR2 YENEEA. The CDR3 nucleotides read TGTGCCAGCAGCTCTCAGGGTTGGCCTACAGATACGCAGTATTTT. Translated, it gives CASSSQGWPTDTQYF.

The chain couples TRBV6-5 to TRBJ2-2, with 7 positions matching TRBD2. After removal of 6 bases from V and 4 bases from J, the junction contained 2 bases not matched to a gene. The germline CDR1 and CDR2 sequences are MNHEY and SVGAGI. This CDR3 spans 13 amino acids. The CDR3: CASRRLATGELFF. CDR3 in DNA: TGTGCCAGCAGAAGACTAGCCACCGGGGAGCTGTTTTTT.

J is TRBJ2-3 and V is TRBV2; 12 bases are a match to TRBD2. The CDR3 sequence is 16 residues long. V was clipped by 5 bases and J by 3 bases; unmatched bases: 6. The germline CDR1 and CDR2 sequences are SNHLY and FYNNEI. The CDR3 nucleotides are TGTGCCAGCAGTTCTCGGACTAGCGGGACAACAGATACGCAGTATTTT. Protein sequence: CASSSRTSGTTDTQYF.